This T cell receptor (beta chain) was identified during a study of PD-1 blockade in classical Hodgkin lymphoma. Overall study: Patients in the cohort were put on intravenous nivolumab, 3 mg/kg every 2 weeks. Notes on the study in general: A reduction in baseline TCR diversity was reportedly seen in newly diagnosed patients relative to healthy donors. The authors have not defined what causes the repertoire differences, possibly disease activity or prior therapy. Newly diagnosed patients had diversity similar to the baseline diversity of complete responders.

This clone was observed a single time. Its matching antigen is unknown. This CDR3 spans 15 amino acids. V dropped 5 bases and J dropped 4 bases, with 15 bases sitting between them. Germline-derived CDR1 and CDR2 are MNHEY and SVGAGI. Relapse after autologous stem cell transplantation occurred in every patient, and brentuximab vedotin exposure varied. TCRdb's copy holds only in-frame clones and misses some; the assay was immunoSEQ multiplex PCR. The table lists roughly 32,000 clones, roughly 80% of them singletons, with around 30% in the top ten. The source is a human donor with classical Hodgkin lymphoma. V and J are TRBV6-5 and TRBJ1-3; D unresolved. Sequencing was performed on peripheral blood mononuclear cells (PBMCs), taken at baseline. The CDR3 nucleotides are TGTGCCAGCAGTGTGACCCGGGCCCTCGGAAACACCATATATTTT. This encodes CASSVTRALGNTIYF.